The clone carrying this TCR beta chain occurred a few times. Its antigen remains unidentified. The CDR3 spans 14 residues. Germline V gene sequence: CDR1 SGDLS, CDR2 YYNGEE. V was cut by 0 bases and J by 0 bases, with 7 bases left in between. This record belongs to a study of response to subunit inactivated influenza vaccine. Study outcomes and limitations: The authors suggested that few new T cells are recruited per seasonal influenza vaccination.

From the RT-PCR reads, TCRdb called clonotypes with MiXCR, one entry per CDR3 protein. This sample yields about 780,000 distinct CDR3 sequences, of which roughly 18% are seen a single time; 11% belongs to the top ten. The sequence derives from a man in his forties or fifties who received an inactivated influenza vaccine. The V gene is TRBV9, the J gene TRBJ2-7; unclear D gene. The source material was PBMCs from blood, sampled 5 to 6 days after vaccination. As DNA, the CDR3 is TGTGCCAGCAGCGTAGGAAGGGACTCCTACGAGCAGTACTTC. It encodes CASSVGRDSYEQYF.